This T cell receptor beta chain is drawn from a study of T cells in localized non-small cell lung cancer. Note on this clone: No antigen is known for it.

Sequenced by immunoSEQ multiplex PCR; TCRdb stores in-frame clones only, minus some. Seen here are approximately 88,000 clones, approximately 91% observed once, and the top ten hold roughly 4.3%. Study-wide findings and caveats: Uninvolved adjacent lung showed peak T cell clonality, exceeding tumor. Sequencing covered just one tumor region, so heterogeneity cannot be ruled out. Appearing in adjacent lung were a median approximately 60 of the top 100 tumor clones.

CDR1 and CDR2 (germline): MNHEY, SVGAGI. Trimming at V came to 6 bases and at J to 7 bases, leaving 8 bases not matched to a gene. The CDR3 length is 14 residues. The chain has TRBV6-5 and TRBJ2-1; TRBD1 matches at 8 bases. This TCR came from a woman aged 40 to 75 with stage II squamous cell lung carcinoma. The specimen comprised PBMCs, sampled before any cancer treatment. The CDR3 spells CASSPGGARNEQFF. DNA for the CDR3: TGTGCCAGCAGCCCAGGGGGCGCGAGGAATGAGCAGTTCTTC.